This T cell receptor (beta chain) was sequenced during a study of T cell repertoires in cytomegalovirus infection. Study background: Both CMV infection and a matching HLA type were indicated by public TCR beta signatures. Study-wide points: CMV-specific HLA-C-restricted TCR beta clonotypes dominated the ex vivo response.

This CDR3 region has 12 residues. V gave up 3 bases and J gave up 10 bases, with 11 bases separating them. TCRdb redid the calling of the reads with MiXCR, one entry per CDR3 protein. There are 360,000 or so distinct CDR3 sequences in the sample; 34% occur only once, and around an eighth lies in the top ten. Details on this clonotype: What it binds is not known.

The sequencing used cultured PBMCs, collected from culture after CMV antigen stimulation. This chain links TRBV12-3 or TRBV12-4 with TRBJ2-3; D unresolved. This clonotype was obtained from a human donor in good health (CMV status not recorded). Some clones in this sample may be carry-over from other donors' samples. CDR3 sequence reads: CASSFAFGAQYF. The CDR3 coding sequence is TGTGCCAGCAGTTTCGCCTTTGGGGCGCAGTATTTT.